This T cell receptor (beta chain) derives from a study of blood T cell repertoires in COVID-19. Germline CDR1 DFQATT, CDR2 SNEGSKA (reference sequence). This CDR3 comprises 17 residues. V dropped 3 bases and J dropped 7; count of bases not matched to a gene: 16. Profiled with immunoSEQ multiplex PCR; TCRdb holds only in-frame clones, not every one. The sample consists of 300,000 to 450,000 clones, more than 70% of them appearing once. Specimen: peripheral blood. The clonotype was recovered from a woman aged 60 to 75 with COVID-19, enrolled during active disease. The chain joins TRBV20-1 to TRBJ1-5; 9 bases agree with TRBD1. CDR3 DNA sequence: TGCAGTGCTAGTCTTTCCGGGACAGGGAACCAGGGCCAGCCCCAGCATTTT. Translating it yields CSASLSGTGNQGQPQHF.